These 19 T cell receptor beta chains were all obtained from the same sample, sequenced in a study of blood T cell repertoires in COVID-19. Method: immunoSEQ multiplex PCR; TCRdb's copy keeps in-frame clones and lacks some. Of about 200,000 clones listed, around nine tenths are singletons. Sequencing was carried out using peripheral blood. These receptors all stem from a man in his 60s who had recovered from COVID-19.

The rearrangement uses TRBV6-5 and TRBJ2-7; 7 bases line up with TRBD1. The V gene's germline CDR1 is MNHEY and CDR2 SVGAGI. Unmatched junction bases numbered 9, after V lost 10 bases and J lost 3 bases. The CDR3 has 13 residues. The CDR3 DNA reads as TGTGCCACTACCGGGACAGTGCACTACGAGCAGTACTTC. Protein sequence: CATTGTVHYEQYF.

The J gene is TRBJ2-7, the V gene TRBV2; a possible D gene is TRBD1 (5 bases). The V end lost 6 bases, the J end lost 0 bases, and 12 bases lay between the germline ends. The germline V gene has CDR1 SNHLY and CDR2 FYNNEI. CDR3 length: 14 residues. This CDR3 is CASSLRRDSYEQYF. CDR3 nucleotide sequence: TGTGCCAGCAGCCTCCGCAGGGACTCCTACGAGCAGTACTTC.

This chain connects TRBV9 to TRBJ2-7; D is uncertain. This CDR3 comprises 13 residues. V was trimmed by 8 bases and J by 2 bases, leaving 14 bases between them. Germline V CDR1 and CDR2: SGDLS, YYNGEE. The CDR3 DNA reads as TGTGCCAGTTCCGGGTTCCCAGCCTACGAGCAGTACTTC. Its protein product is CASSGFPAYEQYF. Full variable domain (outside the CDR3, taken from reference TRBV9 and TRBJ2-7): DSGVTQTPKHLITATGQRVTLRCSPRSGDLSVYWYQQSLDQGLQFLIQYYNGEERAKGNILERFSAQQFPDLHSELNLSSLELGDSALYFCASSGFPAYEQYFGPGTRLTVT.

The sample holds a few counts of this clone. This CDR3 is CASSLSLGVANIQYF. The CDR3 coding sequence is TGTGCCAGCAGTTTATCCCTGGGAGTCGCAAACATTCAGTACTTC. The chain joins TRBV28 to TRBJ2-4, with D tentatively TRBD2 (5 bases). The CDR3 extends over 15 amino acids. V was trimmed by 1 base and J by 6 bases, leaving 13 bases between them. The germline CDR1 and CDR2 sequences are MDHEN and SYDVKM. Together with reference TRBV28 and TRBJ2-4, the CDR3 gives the full variable domain: DVKVTQSSRYLVKRTGEKVFLECVQDMDHENMFWYRQDPGLGLRLIYFSYDVKMKEKGDIPEGYSVSREKKERFSLILESASTNQTSMYLCASSLSLGVANIQYFGAGTRLSVL.

V gene TRBV15 combines with J gene TRBJ1-5; D gene ambiguous. Trimming took 8 bases from V and 4 from J, leaving 18 bases between them. The CDR3 length is 15 residues. Germline loops: CDR1 LNHNV, CDR2 YYDKDF (reference sequence). CDR3 in DNA: TGTGCCACCCGGCCCTCAGGTACCCATAATCAGCCCCAGCATTTT. This codes for CATRPSGTHNQPQHF.

The genes are TRBV5-8 and TRBJ2-7; possible D gene TRBD1, 6 bases. The CDR3 consists of 16 residues. CDR1 SGHTS and CDR2 YDEGEE come from the germline V gene. Trimming took off 0 bases at V and 0 bases at J, with 13 bases between the two ends. The chain's CDR3 is CASSLGWGPFSYEQYF. The CDR3 region has the DNA TGTGCCAGCAGCTTGGGGTGGGGGCCCTTCTCCTACGAGCAGTACTTC.

The genes are TRBV12-3 or TRBV12-4 and TRBJ2-3; perhaps TRBD2 as D (6 bases). V was shortened by 8 bases and J by 4 bases, with 13 bases between the two germline ends. The CDR3 runs to 13 residues. CDR3 residues: CASCEGEADTQYF. CDR3 nucleotide sequence: TGTGCCAGCTGTGAAGGGGAGGCAGATACGCAGTATTTT.

The chain links TRBV5-5 to TRBJ1-4; D is ambiguous. The germline CDR1 and CDR2 sequences are SGHKS and YYEKEE (reference sequence). The CDR3 contains 14 residues. V was shortened by 2 bases and J by 0 bases, with 5 bases between the two germline ends. The CDR3 DNA is TGTGCCAGCAGCTTCCTTTCAACTAATGAAAAACTGTTTTTT. Amino acids: CASSFLSTNEKLFF. The entire variable domain, with the rest obtained from reference TRBV5-5 and TRBJ1-4, is as follows: DAGVTQSPTHLIKTRGQQVTLRCSPISGHKSVSWYQQVLGQGPQFIFQYYEKEERGRGNFPDRFSARQFPNYSSELNVNALLLGDSALYLCASSFLSTNEKLFFGSGTQLSVL.

The rearrangement links TRBV5-6 to TRBJ1-2; D gene ambiguous. The CDR3 totals 13 residues. The germline gives CDR1 SGHDT, CDR2 YYEEEE. V was shortened by 0 bases and J by 2 bases, with 5 bases between the two germline ends. The CDR3 DNA sequence: TGTGCCAGCAGCTTGGGTCGGAACTATGGCTACACCTTC. This encodes CASSLGRNYGYTF. Variable domain in full (rest from reference TRBV5-6 and TRBJ1-2): DAGVTQSPTHLIKTRGQQVTLRCSPKSGHDTVSWYQQALGQGPQFIFQYYEEEERQRGNFPDRFSGHQFPNYSSELNVNALLLGDSALYLCASSLGRNYGYTFGSGTRLTVV.

The J gene is TRBJ2-3, the V gene TRBV2, with 8 nucleotides matching TRBD2. The CDR3 is made up of 14 amino acids. Germline V lookup: CDR1 SNHLY, CDR2 FYNNEI. The J segment lost 2 bases and the V segment lost 7 bases, leaving 5 bases of the junction unmatched. The CDR3 loop is CASMAGGATDTQYF. The CDR3 nucleotides read TGTGCCAGCATGGCGGGAGGTGCCACAGATACGCAGTATTTT. Drawing the rest from reference TRBV2 and TRBJ2-3, the complete variable domain is EPEVTQTPSHQVTQMGQEVILRCVPISNHLYFYWYRQILGQKVEFLVSFYNNEISEKSEIFDDQFSVERPDGSNFTLKIRSTKLEDSAMYFCASMAGGATDTQYFGPGTRLTVL.

The chain has TRBV6-2 or TRBV6-3 and TRBJ2-7; D unclear. Germline-derived CDR1 and CDR2 are MNHEY and SVGEGT. This CDR3 is built from 15 residues. Trimming removed 0 bases at V and 2 bases at J, with 11 bases between. The CDR3 loop is CASSYSNQLTYEQYF. DNA of the CDR3: TGTGCCAGCAGTTACTCGAATCAACTAACCTACGAGCAGTACTTC.

This chain links TRBV7-2 with TRBJ2-5, with 9 positions matching TRBD2. V was clipped by 1 base and J by 5 bases; unmatched bases: 2. From germline, CDR1 is SGHTA and CDR2 FQGNSA. There are 14 residues in the CDR3. The CDR3 nucleotides are TGTGCCAGCAGCTTAGGCGGGGGGGCCGAGACCCAGTACTTC. Amino acid sequence: CASSLGGGAETQYF.

This chain connects TRBV2 to TRBJ2-3, with 9 bases matching TRBD2. CDR1 is SNHLY, CDR2 FYNNEI, per germline. The CDR3 loop spans 15 amino acids. The junction had 7 bases not matched to a gene; V was cut back by 5 bases and J by 4 bases. CDR3 loop: CASSLSGGVSDTQYF. The CDR3, as DNA: TGTGCCAGCAGTCTTAGCGGGGGAGTATCAGATACGCAGTATTTT.

V usage is TRBV3-1 (or the pseudogene TRBV3-2) and J usage is TRBJ2-1; TRBD1 is a possible D gene (6 bases). This CDR3 contains 14 residues. Germline-derived CDR1 and CDR2 are LGHDT and YNNKEL (reference sequence). Trimming removed 4 bases at V and 2 bases at J, with 9 bases between. CDR3 bases: TGTGCCAGCAGCCTCCGGGACACCTACAATGAGCAGTTCTTC. This codes for CASSLRDTYNEQFF.

Notes on this clone: Other DNA sequences within the sample encode an identical CDR3. V is TRBV28 and J is TRBJ1-1; TRBD1 might be the D (5 bases). This CDR3 comprises 12 residues. Trimming removed 2 bases from V and 5 bases from J, with 6 bases in between. CDR1 is MDHEN, CDR2 SYDVKM, per germline. The DNA for the CDR3 is TGTGCCAGCAGTTTAAGGGGAACTGAAGCTTTCTTT. It is translated as CASSLRGTEAFF.

The chain has TRBV7-9 and TRBJ1-6, with TRBD1 identical over 10 bases. This CDR3 has 15 residues. With V trimmed by 5 bases and J by 5 bases, 3 bases remained unmatched. Germline V gene sequence: CDR1 SEHNR, CDR2 FQNEAQ (reference sequence). The CDR3 nucleotides read TGTGCCAGCAGCGGGGACAGGGGAAATAATTCACCCCTCCACTTT. Translating it yields CASSGDRGNNSPLHF.

This clone was detected only once. This chain links TRBV5-6 with TRBJ1-1; 9 nucleotides line up with TRBD1. V lost 6 bases to trimming and J lost 1 base; unmatched junction nucleotides: 10. The CDR3 is made up of 16 amino acids. Germline CDR1 reads SGHDT; CDR2 reads YYEEEE. DNA of the CDR3: TGTGCCAGCAACGAAAACACAGGGGGCCGGAACACTGAAGCTTTCTTT. Amino acids: CASNENTGGRNTEAFF.

The DNA of the CDR3 is TGTGCCAGCAGCTCTAGCTTCCCTAGCGGGAGGAAAGAGCAGTTCTTC. Amino acid sequence: CASSSSFPSGRKEQFF. This chain connects TRBV7-2 to TRBJ2-1, with 11 bases lining up with TRBD2. The ends lost 4 bases at V and 10 bases at J; junction bases unmatched: 12. The V gene's germline CDR1 is SGHTA and CDR2 FQGNSA. The CDR3 spans 16 residues. Together with reference TRBV7-2 and TRBJ2-1, the CDR3 gives the full variable domain: GAGVSQSPSNKVTEKGKDVELRCDPISGHTALYWYRQSLGQGLEFLIYFQGNSAPDKSGLPSDRFSAERTGGSVSTLTIQRTQQEDSAVYLCASSSSFPSGRKEQFFGPGTRLTVL.

The chain recombines TRBV11-1 with TRBJ2-7; perhaps TRBD2 as D (6 bases). This CDR3 region has 15 residues. The germline V gene encodes CDR1 SGHAT and CDR2 FQDESV (reference sequence). Trimming took off 7 bases at V and 1 base at J, with 17 bases between the two ends. The CDR3 bases are TGTGCCAGCACCCTCACGGGGGAACAATCCTACGAGCAGTACTTC. This translates into CASTLTGEQSYEQYF.